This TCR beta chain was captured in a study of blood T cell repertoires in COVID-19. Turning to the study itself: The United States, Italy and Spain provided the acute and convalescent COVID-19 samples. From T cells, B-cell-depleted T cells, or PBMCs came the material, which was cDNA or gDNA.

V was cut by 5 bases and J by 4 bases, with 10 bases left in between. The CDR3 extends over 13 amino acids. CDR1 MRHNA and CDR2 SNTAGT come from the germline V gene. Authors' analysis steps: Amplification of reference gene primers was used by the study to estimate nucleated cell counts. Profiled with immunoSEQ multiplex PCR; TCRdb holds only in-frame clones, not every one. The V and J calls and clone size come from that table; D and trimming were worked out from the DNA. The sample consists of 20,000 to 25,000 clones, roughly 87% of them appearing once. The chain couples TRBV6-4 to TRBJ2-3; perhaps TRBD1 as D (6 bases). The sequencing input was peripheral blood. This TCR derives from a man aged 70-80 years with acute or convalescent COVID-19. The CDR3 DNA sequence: TGTGCCAGCAGTAACCAGGGGTCAGATACGCAGTATTTT. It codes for CASSNQGSDTQYF.